This record covers a single TCR beta chain. Its antigen is currently not known. There are no base qualities to consult, and no much larger clone falls within one base. The CDR3 regions of human TCRbeta chains were subjected to immunosequencing. In the authors' own workflow: TCRs in the repertoires were matched against a reference library of SARS-CoV-2-specific TCRs that had been generated with the MIRA antigen-specificity platform. Breadth was defined as the fraction of unique TCRs that were SARS-CoV-2-associated. Depth was defined as the fraction of total T cells that were SARS-CoV-2-associated. Each spike-specific TCR was assigned to its reactive spike region and to a CD4 or CD8 class using the MIRA data. Log10-transformed breadth and depth values were compared by one-way ANOVA with Sidak's multiple comparisons tests. The table comes from immuneACCESS by way of TCRdb, which keeps in-frame sequences with V and J called. Part of the clones is missing from these tables; in studies checked, under half for an unresolved V gene and the rest for unknown reasons. The V and J calls and clone size come from that table; D and trimming were worked out from the DNA. This sample lists about 100,000 clones; roughly 85% were detected once. The ten largest clonotypes hold around 3.1% of the sample.

The source of the sample is a study of T cell responses to AZD1222 COVID-19 vaccine (dated by TCRdb to about 2021). The study in broad terms: Because spike-specific TCR depth and breadth did not differ between the two schedules, AZD1222 recipients who got a second dose at roughly 4 weeks were pooled with those who got a second dose at roughly 12 weeks. A total of about 250 trial participants underwent TCR sequencing, of whom about 200 had received two doses of AZD1222 and some 25 had received two doses of the MenACWY control vaccine. Trial participants were enrolled by age into 18-55, 56-69 and 70-plus year subgroups, with about 150, 27 and 61 TCR-sequenced participants respectively. The research as a whole found: After two AZD1222 doses, spike-specific TCR breadth and depth were significantly higher than at day 0 and than in MenACWY recipients. Participants were mostly white British and included more females than males, and it was suggested by the authors that clonal diversity may have been underestimated. The 56-69-year group was small, and its depth increase did not reach significance, likely because of low power. Epitopes outside the regions mutated in the B.1.351 and B.1.1.7 variants were reportedly recognized by nearly half of the unique spike-specific TCRs. The whole spike protein was spanned by vaccine-associated CD4 TCRs, and dominant responses were seen in regions 160-218 and 743-854. Conclusions about previously exposed vaccinees are limited because only six or seven AZD1222 recipients were SARS-CoV-2 seropositive at baseline. Because no day 14 peak-response samples were available, the repertoires could be characterized only after the peak T cell response.

The CDR3 runs 15 residues from the cysteine to the phenylalanine. The entry retains the CDR3 DNA only, 45 bases that are in frame from base 1. From a lookup of the germline V gene, CDR1 and CDR2 are SGHDT and YYEEEE. Trimming takes 6 bases from V and 4 bases from J, and the germline ends sit 19 bases apart. What the time point label conveys for this sample: baseline before first vaccination. Samples from vaccinated people were obtained from the UK trials COV001 and COV002, which included a single-blind randomized controlled phase 2/3 trial of AZD1222 (ChAdOx1 nCoV-19) in healthy adults. For TCRbeta chain sequencing, PBMC samples were collected from trial participants at day 0 and at day 28 after the second dose.

This TCR was recovered from an adult in good health. This material consisted of peripheral blood, taken on day 0 of AZD1222 vaccination. This chain is built from TRBV5-6 and TRBJ1-1; TRBD1 might be the D gene, on 6 matching bases. DNA sequence: TGTGCCAGCACCCTGGACAGCCGTATGAGCACTGAAGCTTTCTTT. Its coded protein is CASTLDSRMSTEAFF.